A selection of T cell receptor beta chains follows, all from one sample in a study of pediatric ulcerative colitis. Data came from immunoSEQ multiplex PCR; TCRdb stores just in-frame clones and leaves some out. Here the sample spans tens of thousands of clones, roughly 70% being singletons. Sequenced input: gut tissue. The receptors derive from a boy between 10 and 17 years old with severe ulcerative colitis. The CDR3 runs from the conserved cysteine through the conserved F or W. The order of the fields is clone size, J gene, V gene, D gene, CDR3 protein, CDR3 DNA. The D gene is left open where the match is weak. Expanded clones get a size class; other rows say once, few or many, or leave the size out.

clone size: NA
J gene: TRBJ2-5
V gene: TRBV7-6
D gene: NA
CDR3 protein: CASSLGGMRAGPQETQYF
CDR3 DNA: TGTGCCAGCAGCTTAGGGGGTATGAGGGCAGGGCCGCAAGAGACCCAGTACTTC

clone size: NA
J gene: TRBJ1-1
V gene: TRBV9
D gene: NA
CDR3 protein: CASSVNENEAFF
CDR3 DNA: TGTGCCAGCAGCGTAAATGAGAATGAAGCTTTCTTT

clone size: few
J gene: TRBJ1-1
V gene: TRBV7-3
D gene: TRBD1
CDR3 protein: CASSSQGARGAFF
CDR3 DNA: TGTGCCAGCAGCTCACAGGGGGCGCGCGGAGCTTTCTTT

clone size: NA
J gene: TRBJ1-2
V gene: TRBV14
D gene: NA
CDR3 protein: CASSQDRAGVHGYTF
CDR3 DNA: TGTGCCAGCAGCCAAGATCGCGCAGGGGTCCATGGCTACACCTTC

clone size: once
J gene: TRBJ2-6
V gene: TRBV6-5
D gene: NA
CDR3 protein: CASMRGGEAPDVLTF
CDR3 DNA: TGTGCCAGCATGAGGGGGGGCGAGGCTCCAGACGTCCTGACTTTC

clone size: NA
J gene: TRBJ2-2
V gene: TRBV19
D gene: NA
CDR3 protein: CASSTPKMGPRMTGELFF
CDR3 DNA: TGTGCCAGTAGCACCCCCAAGATGGGGCCGAGGATGACCGGGGAGCTGTTTTTT

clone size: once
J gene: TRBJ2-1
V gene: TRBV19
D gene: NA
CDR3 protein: CASNSGGPGGSYNEQFF
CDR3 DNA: TGTGCCAGTAATAGTGGGGGCCCCGGTGGTTCCTACAATGAGCAGTTCTTC

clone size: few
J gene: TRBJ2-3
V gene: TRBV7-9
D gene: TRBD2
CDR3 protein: CASSLEGLTLRDTQYF
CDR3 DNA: TGTGCCAGCAGCCTAGAGGGACTAACACTCCGGGATACGCAGTATTTT

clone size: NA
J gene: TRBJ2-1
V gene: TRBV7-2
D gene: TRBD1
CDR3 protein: CASSRGQVISDEQFF
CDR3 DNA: TGTGCCAGCAGCCGTGGACAGGTGATTTCCGATGAGCAGTTCTTC

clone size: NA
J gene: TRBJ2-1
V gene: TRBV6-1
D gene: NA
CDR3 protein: CASSGRMGWYNEQFF
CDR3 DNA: TGTGCCAGCAGCGGGCGGATGGGGTGGTACAATGAGCAGTTCTTC